One and the same sample provided the 31 T cell receptor beta chains below, sequenced in a study of shared clonotypes between healthy human individuals. Some clones are missing from TCRdb's copy, which holds only in-frame ones; the method was immunoSEQ multiplex PCR. The table shows around 1 million clones, with approximately 76% occurring only once. Material: memory CD4+ T cells sorted from blood. Indicated subset: CD45RA-negative fraction. These receptors came from a young man in good health.

DNA of the CDR3: TGTGCCAGCACTGTGGGACAGGGGGATGGCTACACCTTC. It translates to CASTVGQGDGYTF. The chain links TRBV6-1 to TRBJ1-2; 11 nucleotides agree with TRBD1. V lost 7 bases and J lost 6; bases outside the gene matches: 4. Germline values: CDR1 MNHNS, CDR2 SASEGT. This CDR3 has 13 residues.

This chain uses TRBV10-1 with TRBJ2-3; D may be TRBD1 (6 bases). The length of the CDR3 is 14 residues. V was pared by 2 bases and J by 3 bases, with 9 bases between. Germline V gives CDR1 WNHNN, CDR2 SYGVQD (reference sequence). CDR3 bases: TGCGCCAGCAGTGAGGGACAGTGGACAGATACGCAGTATTTT. Translating gives CASSEGQWTDTQYF.

This clone has just a few counts. This chain joins TRBV5-1 and TRBJ1-4, with TRBD1 identical over 7 bases. Germline-derived CDR1 and CDR2 are SGHRS and YFSETQ. V lost 4 bases to trimming and J lost 9 bases; unmatched junction nucleotides: 15. The length of the CDR3 is 16 residues. The DNA for the CDR3 is TGCGCCAGCAGCCCAGAAGGCAGGGGGATGACTAAAAAACTGTTTTTT. Its protein product is CASSPEGRGMTKKLFF.

This clone showed up just once. The chain is built from TRBV6-6 and TRBJ2-6; perhaps TRBD2 as D (6 bases). The CDR3 loop spans 15 amino acids. CDR1 is MNHNY and CDR2 is SVGAGI in the germline V gene (reference sequence). V lost 6 bases to trimming and J lost 2 bases, with 11 bases between them. Here the CDR3 DNA reads TGTGCCAGCAGGTATCGGGAGCCTGGGGCCAACGTCCTGACTTTC. Translated, it gives CASRYREPGANVLTF.

The rearrangement links TRBV19 to TRBJ1-1, with 7 bases that match TRBD1. Germline V gene lookup returns CDR1 LNHDA and CDR2 SQIVND (reference sequence). The CDR3 totals 14 residues. With 11 bases clipped from V and 5 bases from J, the junction kept 14 bases outside the gene matches. The CDR3 reads CAAGGNRGNTEAFF. For the CDR3, the DNA is TGTGCCGCGGGAGGCAACAGGGGTAATACTGAAGCTTTCTTT.

The gene calls are TRBV9 and TRBJ2-1; D possibly corresponds to TRBD2 (6 bases). This CDR3 has 16 residues. The germline CDR1 and CDR2 sequences are SGDLS and YYNGEE. V was pared by 0 bases and J by 0 bases, with 10 bases between. The chain's CDR3 is CASSVEGRGSYNEQFF. DNA for the CDR3: TGTGCCAGCAGCGTAGAAGGGCGGGGCTCCTACAATGAGCAGTTCTTC.

This clone was counted at least ten times. The V and J genes are TRBV19 and TRBJ1-1, with D possibly TRBD1 on 5 matching bases. This CDR3 contains 13 residues. V dropped 5 bases and J dropped 7 bases, with 14 bases sitting between them. Germline CDR1 reads LNHDA; CDR2 reads SQIVND (reference sequence). For the CDR3, the DNA is TGTGCCAGTAGTCATACGGGGCGGGTTGAAGCTTTCTTT. Protein product: CASSHTGRVEAFF.

The genes are TRBV18 and TRBJ2-5; TRBD2 aligns across 8 bases. This CDR3 spans 16 amino acids. Germline-derived CDR1 and CDR2 are KGHSH and LQKENI. Trimming cost V 6 bases and J 7 bases; bases outside gene matches: 16. The CDR3 here is CASSPAAASGLRTQYF. DNA for the CDR3: TGTGCCAGCTCGCCCGCGGCGGCTAGCGGGCTTCGGACCCAGTACTTC.

The chain links TRBV19 to TRBJ1-6, with 11 positions matching TRBD1. V was pared by 3 bases and J by 9 bases, with 13 bases of the junction left unmatched. The CDR3 loop spans 18 amino acids. Germline CDR1 LNHDA, CDR2 SQIVND (reference sequence). CDR3 in DNA: TGTGCCAGTAGTATTCCGGGACAGGGGGGACAACGGGTTTCACCCCTCCACTTT. It encodes CASSIPGQGGQRVSPLHF.

The chain is built from TRBV5-6 and TRBJ2-1; 9 bases agree with TRBD1. The trim removed 1 base at V and 4 bases at J, leaving 9 bases unmatched. This CDR3 spans 17 amino acids. Germline V CDR1 and CDR2: SGHDT, YYEEEE. CDR3 nucleotides: TGTGCCAGCAGCTTGCCCGTGAGGACAGGGGTTTACAATGAGCAGTTCTTC. It is translated as CASSLPVRTGVYNEQFF.

This clone was seen more than once but under ten times. This chain connects TRBV5-1 to TRBJ2-5, with 7 bases lining up with TRBD2. The trim removed 4 bases at V and 0 bases at J, leaving 6 bases unmatched. The CDR3 sequence is 15 residues long. Germline CDR1 and CDR2: SGHRS and YFSETQ. The CDR3, as DNA: TGCGCCAGCAGCGAAACGACTAGCTACCAAGAGACCCAGTACTTC. Its translation: CASSETTSYQETQYF.

The rearrangement links TRBV10-3 to TRBJ1-2, with 7 positions matching TRBD1. From germline, CDR1 is ENHRY and CDR2 SYGVKD. The J segment lost 7 bases and the V segment lost 4 bases, leaving 9 bases of the junction unmatched. The CDR3 totals 14 residues. CDR3 in DNA: TGTGCCATCAGTGGGCCTCAGGGGGAAACTGGCTACACCTTC. It translates to CAISGPQGETGYTF.

As regards this clone: This sample also contains other DNA sequences that code for the same CDR3. The gene calls are TRBV5-1 and TRBJ2-7; 8 bases fit TRBD1. The CDR3 sequence is 14 residues long. CDR1 and CDR2 (germline): SGHRS, YFSETQ. Trimming removed 4 bases from V and 3 bases from J; junction bases left unmatched: 6. The CDR3 region is CASSPTGGNYEQYF. CDR3 bases: TGCGCCAGCAGCCCTACAGGGGGTAACTACGAGCAGTACTTC.

In its sample, this clone was seen many times. The chain uses TRBV5-1 and TRBJ1-5; D is unclear. The CDR3 contains 15 residues. Trimming removed 10 bases from V and 2 bases from J, with 19 bases in between. Germline V gene sequence: CDR1 SGHRS, CDR2 YFSETQ. CDR3 region: CAPTVKGSCNQPQHF. Written as DNA, the CDR3 is TGCGCCCCCACCGTGAAGGGCAGTTGCAATCAGCCCCAGCATTTT.

The V call is TRBV5-4, the J call TRBJ2-3; 14 bases fit TRBD2. Per germline, CDR1 SGHNT and CDR2 YYREEE (reference sequence). V lost 2 bases to trimming and J lost 5 bases; unmatched junction nucleotides: 7. CDR3 length: 17 residues. This CDR3 is CASSLGGLAGAIDTQYF. In DNA form, the CDR3 reads TGTGCCAGCAGCTTAGGGGGACTAGCGGGAGCGATAGATACGCAGTATTTT. Combining the CDR3 with reference TRBV5-4 and TRBJ2-3 gives the whole variable domain ETGVTQSPTHLIKTRGQQVTLRCSSQSGHNTVSWYQQALGQGPQFIFQYYREEENGRGNFPPRFSGLQFPNYSSELNVNALELDDSALYLCASSLGGLAGAIDTQYFGPGTRLTVL.

The CDR3 DNA is TGTGCCAGCAGCTTAGGGTTGCGTATACAAACCGGAGAGACCCAGTACTTC. This encodes CASSLGLRIQTGETQYF. This chain uses TRBV7-2 with TRBJ2-5; D is unclear. The germline V gene encodes CDR1 SGHTA and CDR2 FQGNSA. With 1 base removed from V and 4 bases from J, the gap between germline ends came to 19 bases. This CDR3 has 17 amino acids.

The J gene is TRBJ1-1, the V gene TRBV7-2; D gene ambiguous. CDR1 and CDR2 from the germline V gene are SGHTA and FQGNSA. The CDR3 sequence is 14 residues long. V was pared by 5 bases and J by 2 bases, with 12 bases between. The CDR3 region is CASSPRQANTEAFF. CDR3 coding DNA: TGTGCCAGCAGCCCCAGGCAGGCAAACACTGAAGCTTTCTTT.

This clone has only one observation. The rearrangement uses TRBV9 and TRBJ2-7; the match to TRBD2 covers 15 bases. Germline trimming cut 0 bases from V and 4 bases from J; bases unmatched to any gene: 2. This CDR3 region has 16 residues. Germline-derived CDR1 and CDR2 are SGDLS and YYNGEE. The CDR3 coding sequence is TGTGCCAGCAGCGTAGGAGGACTAGCGGGAGGGTACGAGCAGTACTTC. It is translated as CASSVGGLAGGYEQYF.

This chain links TRBV4-1 with TRBJ2-3; D unclear. Trimming took 0 bases from V and 1 from J, leaving 11 bases between them. Germline lookup yields CDR1 MGHRA and CDR2 YSYEKL. The CDR3 spans 16 residues. In DNA, the CDR3 is TGCGCCAGCAGCCAAGATGACGGCGGTCGCACAGATACGCAGTATTTT. This sequence encodes CASSQDDGGRTDTQYF.

The chain couples TRBV27 to TRBJ1-4, with D unclear. Germline CDR1 is MNHEY and CDR2 is SMNVEV (reference sequence). With 6 bases removed from V and 0 bases from J, the gap between germline ends came to 11 bases. CDR3 length equals 15 residues. The CDR3 DNA is TGTGCCAGCAGATTAGGGAAAGCAACTAATGAAAAACTGTTTTTT. Translation: CASRLGKATNEKLFF.

This clone showed up just a few times. This rearrangement joins TRBV30 to TRBJ1-1; D call uncertain. Germline V gene data show CDR1 as GTSNPN and CDR2 as SVGIG (reference sequence). This CDR3 has 15 residues. The V and J ends lost 4 bases and 1 base respectively, with 16 bases between them. CDR3 sequence (DNA): TGTGCCTGGACCCCTGGTGGGATTTCGAACACTGAAGCTTTCTTT. Protein product: CAWTPGGISNTEAFF.

The chain couples TRBV28 to TRBJ1-2, with 7 positions matching TRBD1. J gave up 5 bases and V 7 bases, and 16 bases lay outside the gene matches. Germline CDR1 reads MDHEN; CDR2 reads SYDVKM. This CDR3 is 16 amino acids long. This chain's CDR3 is CASIVPQGGGGYGYTF. The CDR3 DNA reads as TGTGCCAGCATCGTACCCCAGGGAGGGGGCGGTTATGGCTACACCTTC.

The chain's CDR3 is CAWSNSGGGVAFF. The CDR3 nucleotides are TGTGCCTGGAGCAATTCCGGGGGAGGGGTGGCTTTCTTT. The chain combines TRBV30 with TRBJ1-1, with D maybe TRBD1 (5 bases). Germline lookup yields CDR1 GTSNPN and CDR2 SVGIG (reference sequence). V lost 3 bases and J 11 bases, leaving 19 bases between the germline ends. The CDR3 totals 13 residues.

Comments on this clone: This likely reflects a read error, since a far larger clone is one base away. V and J are TRBV6-6 and TRBJ2-7; a possible D gene is TRBD1 (5 bases). The CDR3 runs 12 residues. Trimming left V 6 bases short and J 3 bases short, with 9 bases between. CDR1 MNHNY and CDR2 SVGAGI come from the germline V gene (reference sequence). The CDR3 sequence is CASSSDSYEQYF. DNA for the CDR3: TGTGCCAGCAGCTCTGACAGCTACGAGCAGTACTTC.

The rearrangement uses TRBV5-1 and TRBJ2-6; 10 bases are shared with TRBD1. V shed 4 bases, J shed 4 bases, and the junction held 5 bases outside the gene matches. This CDR3 comprises 16 residues. Germline V gene sequence: CDR1 SGHRS, CDR2 YFSETQ. The CDR3 DNA reads TGCGCCAGCAGCACCGGGACAGGGGACGGGGCCAACGTCCTGACTTTC. It codes for CASSTGTGDGANVLTF. The variable domain in full, completed from reference TRBV5-1 and TRBJ2-6, reads KAGVTQTPRYLIKTRGQQVTLSCSPISGHRSVSWYQQTPGQGLQFLFEYFSETQRNKGNFPGRFSGRQFSNSRSEMNVSTLELGDSALYLCASSTGTGDGANVLTFGAGSRLTVL.

The V and J genes are TRBV12-1 and TRBJ2-7. TRBV12-1 is noted as a pseudogene. This CDR3 is built from 15 residues. CDR3: CASSSPKGPSYEQYF. CDR3 nucleotide sequence: TGTGCCAGCAGCTCCCCTAAGGGCCCCTCCTACGAGCAGTACTTC.

This chain connects TRBV27 to TRBJ1-6, with D maybe TRBD1 (6 bases). CDR3 size: 14 residues. Germline V gene sequence: CDR1 MNHEY, CDR2 SMNVEV (reference sequence). V was trimmed by 6 bases and J by 7 bases, leaving 13 bases between them. CDR3 residues: CASSADRRNSPLHF. CDR3 in DNA: TGTGCCAGCAGCGCCGACAGGAGAAATTCACCCCTCCACTTT.

In its sample, this clone was seen a few times. The DNA of the CDR3 is TGTGCCAGCAGCTTACGACTAGGCGAGTACAATGAGCAGTTCTTC. This sequence encodes CASSLRLGEYNEQFF. The rearrangement links TRBV11-1 to TRBJ2-1; the D gene is possibly TRBD2 (6 bases). V dropped 2 bases and J dropped 4 bases, with 12 bases sitting between them. Germline CDR1 and CDR2: SGHAT and FQDESV (reference sequence). The CDR3 consists of 15 residues.

For this clone: This likely traces to a read error, being one base from a far larger clone. The chain couples TRBV2 to TRBJ2-5; D is unclear. This CDR3 is built from 11 residues. The germline V gene has CDR1 SNHLY and CDR2 FYNNEI. The germline V and J ends were trimmed by 6 bases and 2 bases, with 4 bases remaining between them. The chain's CDR3 is CASREQETQYF. The CDR3 DNA follows: TGTGCCAGCAGGGAACAAGAGACCCAGTACTTC. The full variable domain, its missing parts supplied by reference TRBV2 and TRBJ2-5, is EPEVTQTPSHQVTQMGQEVILRCVPISNHLYFYWYRQILGQKVEFLVSFYNNEISEKSEIFDDQFSVERPDGSNFTLKIRSTKLEDSAMYFCASREQETQYFGPGTRLLVL.

The J gene is TRBJ1-6, the V gene TRBV10-3, with a possible D match to TRBD1 (5 bases). V gave up 9 bases and J gave up 10 bases, with 16 bases separating them. Germline CDR1 and CDR2: ENHRY and SYGVKD. The CDR3 covers 13 residues. The CDR3 is CAIKPLGDSPLHF. CDR3 DNA sequence: TGTGCCATTAAACCCCTCGGGGACTCACCCCTCCACTTT.

V and J are TRBV27 and TRBJ1-4; D might be TRBD1 (5 bases). Trimming removed 4 bases at V and 4 bases at J, with 13 bases between. This CDR3 region has 15 residues. Germline values: CDR1 MNHEY, CDR2 SMNVEV (reference sequence). As DNA, the CDR3 is TGTGCCAGCAGTTCGATCGACAGAAATAATGAAAAACTGTTTTTT. The encoded protein is CASSSIDRNNEKLFF. The variable domain in full, with the rest retrieved from reference TRBV27 and TRBJ1-4, is EAQVTQNPRYLITVTGKKLTVTCSQNMNHEYMSWYRQDPGLGLRQIYYSMNVEVTDKGDVPEGYKVSRKEKRNFPLILESPSPNQTSLYFCASSSIDRNNEKLFFGSGTQLSVL.